Listed below are T cell receptor beta chains from one sample, sequenced in a study of PD-1 blockade in classical Hodgkin lymphoma. Measured with immunoSEQ multiplex PCR; TCRdb has only the in-frame clones, and not every one. The table has some 15,000 clones, around nine tenths seen once; the top ten hold around a sixth. Source: CD8+ T cells from blood, taken before the fourth cycle of nivolumab. Receptors were obtained from a human donor with classical Hodgkin lymphoma. Each CDR3 is given with its conserved first and last residue. The D gene is left open where the match is weak. The size field is filled for only some rows; it gives once, few, many or a size class.

>-|-|TRBV5-6|TRBJ2-7
TGTGCCAGCAGCCAAGGGGGAGTCGGTGGGTACGAGCAGTACTTC
CASSQGGVGGYEQYF
>-|-|TRBV2|TRBJ2-5
TGTGCCAGCTCCAACTCGGGTGGGGAACAAGAGACCCAGTACTTC
CASSNSGGEQETQYF
>TRBD2|-|TRBV5-6|TRBJ2-5
TGTGCCAGCAGGCTGGGAGGGGTACCTAAAGAGACCCAGTACTTC
CASRLGGVPKETQYF
>-|-|TRBV5-1|TRBJ2-7
TGCGCCAGCAGCGGCCCCGGAGGGGGGGGCGACGAGCAGTACTTC
CASSGPGGGGDEQYF
>-|few|TRBV7-8|TRBJ1-2
TGTGCCAGCTACCCGGGTCTGTTTGGGTATGGCTACACCTTC
CASYPGLFGYGYTF
>TRBD2|-|TRBV7-8|TRBJ2-7
TGTGCCAGCAGCACAGTAGCGGGACCGGACGAGCAGTACTTC
CASSTVAGPDEQYF
>-|-|TRBV7-9|TRBJ1-3
TGTGCCAGCAGCTTACGGCTGGGAGGAAACACCATATATTTT
CASSLRLGGNTIYF
>-|-|TRBV11-3|TRBJ2-2
TGTGCCAGCAGCTTAGATCGGAGCACCGGGGAGCTGTTTTTT
CASSLDRSTGELFF
>TRBD2|once|TRBV28|TRBJ2-7
TGTGCCAGCGGGAGCGGGAGGGACAACCCCTACGAGCAGTACTTC
CASGSGRDNPYEQYF
>TRBD1|-|TRBV6-1|TRBJ1-1
TGTGCCACCAAACGGACAGGGCGATTGACTGAAGCTTTCTTT
CATKRTGRLTEAFF
>TRBD1|-|TRBV11-2|TRBJ1-5
TGTGCCAGCAGCTTGAGACAGGGGGTGGGTCAGCCCCAGCATTTT
CASSLRQGVGQPQHF
>-|-|TRBV30|TRBJ2-1
TGTGCCTGGAGTGTTTGGACGGGAAATGAGCAGTTCTTC
CAWSVWTGNEQFF
>-|-|TRBV9|TRBJ2-5
TGTGCCAGCAGCGTGGATGGGGGAGAGGAGACCCAGTACTTC
CASSVDGGEETQYF
>-|-|TRBV27|TRBJ2-5
TGTGCCAGCAGTTTATGGGGATTCGAGGGGAGCCAGTACTTC
CASSLWGFEGSQYF
>TRBD2|-|TRBV15|TRBJ2-1
TGTGCCACCGGGCGGGGGGAGCAGTTCTTC
CATGRGEQFF
>-|-|TRBV28|TRBJ2-7
TGTGCCAGCAGTTTGCGGGGGCCCCTCCACTACGAGCAGTACTTC
CASSLRGPLHYEQYF
>TRBD2|-|TRBV4-1|TRBJ2-5
TGCGCCAGCAGCCCATGGACTAGCGAAAAACAAGAGACCCAGTACTTC
CASSPWTSEKQETQYF
>TRBD1|-|TRBV27|TRBJ1-2
TGTGCCAGCAGTAACACGACCGGGACAGGGTTATCCTATGGCTACACCTTC
CASSNTTGTGLSYGYTF
>TRBD2|-|TRBV12-5|TRBJ2-1
TGTGCTAGTGGTTTGGTACCCCTCCGGCTAGCGGGGGGGTTGGGTTTCTCCTACAATGAGCAGTTCTTC
CASGLVPLRLAGGLGFSYNEQFF
>-|-|TRBV19|TRBJ1-1
TGTGCCAGTAGTATTGCCGTTTCGAACACTGAAGCTTTCTTT
CASSIAVSNTEAFF
>TRBD2|-|TRBV7-9|TRBJ2-1
TGTGCCAGCAGCCTAACCGGGACTAGCAGATACAATGAGCAGTTCTTC
CASSLTGTSRYNEQFF
>-|-|TRBV6-5|TRBJ2-1
TGTGCCAGCAGTTCGCAGTACAATGAGCAGTTCTTC
CASSSQYNEQFF
>-|few|TRBV2|TRBJ1-1
TGTGCCAGCACCACCGCAGGTTGGCCTGAAGCTTTCTTT
CASTTAGWPEAFF
>TRBD2|few|TRBV19|TRBJ2-1
TGTGCCAGTAGCGATCGGGGACTAGCGGGAGGGGAAGAGCAGTTCTTC
CASSDRGLAGGEEQFF
>-|-|TRBV6-1|TRBJ1-1
TGTGCCAGCAGCGCAGGGAAGTCTGAAGCTTTCTTT
CASSAGKSEAFF
>-|-|TRBV5-4|TRBJ2-1
TGTGCCAGCAGCTTGGCGGCCGGCGCTGAGCAGTTCTTC
CASSLAAGAEQFF
>-|-|TRBV4-2|TRBJ1-5
TGTGCCAGCAGCCAAGAACAGGGTGCGTACCAGCCCCAGCATTTT
CASSQEQGAYQPQHF
>-|-|TRBV21-1|TRBJ2-4
TGTGCCAGCAGCAAAGAGAAAGGACAGGGGGTGTCATTAGCCAAAAACATTCAGTACTTC
CASSKEKGQGVSLAKNIQYF
>-|-|TRBV11-2|TRBJ2-7
TGTGCCAGCAGCTTACGACAGTACTACGAGCAGTACTTC
CASSLRQYYEQYF
>TRBD2|-|TRBV7-8|TRBJ2-1
TGTGCCAGCAGCTTACTCCAGCGGGAGGTGGACAATGAGCAGTTCTTC
CASSLLQREVDNEQFF
>TRBD1|-|TRBV18|TRBJ2-5
TGTGCCAGCTCACCAGGGACAGGGGTCGAAGAGACCCAGTACTTC
CASSPGTGVEETQYF
>-|once|TRBV18|TRBJ2-5
TGTGCCAGCTCACCACTAAATTCCGAGACCCCAACGTGGGAGACCCAGTACTTC
CASSPLNSETPTWETQYF
>TRBD2|-|TRBV10-3|TRBJ2-1
TGTGCCATCAGTGATCCTAGCGGGGGGACCGATGAGCAGTTCTTC
CAISDPSGGTDEQFF
>-|-|TRBV28|TRBJ1-1
TGTGCCAGCAGTTTCGCCAGTATGAACACTGAAGCTTTCTTT
CASSFASMNTEAFF
>-|once|TRBV15|TRBJ2-2
TGTGCCACCAGCAGAGGTGGCGGGGTCACCGGGGAGCTGTTTTTT
CATSRGGGVTGELFF
>-|-|TRBV2|TRBJ1-6
TGTGCCAGCAGCGAAAGGACCGGGGACTGGGATTCACCCCTCCACTTT
CASSERTGDWDSPLHF
>-|-|TRBV5-4|TRBJ2-1
TGTGCCAGCAGCTTACACTCGGAGGCCAATGAGCAGTTCTTC
CASSLHSEANEQFF
>TRBD2|once|TRBV2|TRBJ2-1
TGTGCCAGCAGTGGGGGGGGTATTAGTCGACCCTCCTACTACAATGAGCAGTTCTTC
CASSGGGISRPSYYNEQFF
>-|-|TRBV7-6|TRBJ2-1
TGTGCCAGCAGCTTAGCCGCGGCTAGCGACTACAATGAGCAGTTCTTC
CASSLAAASDYNEQFF
>-|-|TRBV11-2|TRBJ2-3
TGTGCCAGCAGCTTGGGGGCCGGGCTCGGGGGACTCACAGATACGCAGTATTTT
CASSLGAGLGGLTDTQYF
>-|-|TRBV29-1|TRBJ2-7
TGCAGCGTTGACTCCGGCTACGAGCAGTACTTC
CSVDSGYEQYF
>TRBD2|-|TRBV4-1|TRBJ2-1
TGCGCCAGCAGCCACAAACTAGCGGGGGGGCCGTCCGAGCAGTTCTTC
CASSHKLAGGPSEQFF
>TRBD1|-|TRBV27|TRBJ2-7
TGTGCCAGCAGTACAGGGGCCCCTGCGGGGCAGTACTTC
CASSTGAPAGQYF
>-|-|TRBV10-3|TRBJ2-5
TGTGCCATCAGTGAAGGTGTAGCGGCAGCCCAAGAGACCCAGTACTTC
CAISEGVAAAQETQYF
>-|-|TRBV29-1|TRBJ2-6
TGCAGCGTTGTGACCTCTGGGGCCAACGTCCTGACTTTC
CSVVTSGANVLTF
>-|-|TRBV10-2|TRBJ2-5
TGCGCCAGCAGTGAGTCCCCGGACTCGTTCACCCAGTACTTC
CASSESPDSFTQYF
>TRBD1|-|TRBV27|TRBJ2-7
TGTGCCAGCAGTTTTTTGATGGGACAGGGGGTCTACGAGCAGTACTTC
CASSFLMGQGVYEQYF
>-|-|TRBV7-8|TRBJ2-5
TGTGCCAGCAGCTTAGCGCCCCGGGGAAAAGAGACCCAGTACTTC
CASSLAPRGKETQYF
>-|-|TRBV5-1|TRBJ1-3
TGCGCCAGCAGCTCCTCCGGGGGCGGAAACACCATATATTTT
CASSSSGGGNTIYF
>TRBD2|-|TRBV4-1|TRBJ2-2
TGCGCCAGCGGGCGCGGGGGGAGCGGGGAGCTGTTTTTT
CASGRGGSGELFF
>TRBD1|-|TRBV7-9|TRBJ2-7
TGTGCCAGCAGCCACCGGGACAGGGGTTCCGAGCAGTACTTC
CASSHRDRGSEQYF
>-|once|TRBV4-1|TRBJ2-3
TGCGCCAGCAGCCAAGACAACGGGGGACGCACAGATACGCAGTATTTT
CASSQDNGGRTDTQYF
>-|-|TRBV7-6|TRBJ2-1
TGTGCCAGCAGCTTATACGCTTCGGTATATTCGGTAAACTCCTACAATGAGCAGTTCTTC
CASSLYASVYSVNSYNEQFF